Here is one T cell receptor beta chain with its context. The antigen is not known. The source of the sample is a study of cytotoxic CD8 clonotypes in ibrutinib-treated CLL. Across the whole study: The group held 11 relapsed/refractory and about 14 treatment-naive patients, with roughly 17 IGHV unmutated. Mean values per sample were a few hundred thousand productive templates and 94,082 productive rearrangements.

Generated by immunoSEQ multiplex PCR, the TCRdb table keeps only in-frame clones and is missing some. The sample records some 46,000 clones, 69% being singletons. Per the germline V gene, CDR1 is MNHEY and CDR2 is SMNVEV (reference sequence). The length of the CDR3 is 15 residues. V was cut by 0 bases and J by 6 bases, with 12 bases left in between. Frozen-stored PBMCs produced about 2 micrograms of genomic DNA for TCR beta libraries. Study-wide points: At baseline, clonality was higher than in age-matched healthy donors and correlated with CD8+ counts.

The chain joins TRBV27 to TRBJ1-5; unclear D gene. This clonotype originated in a human donor with chronic lymphocytic leukemia. Sequenced here: PBMCs, sampled after 12 months of ibrutinib treatment. The CDR3 region is CASSLSGLRPQPQHF. The CDR3 coding sequence is TGTGCCAGCAGTTTATCGGGGTTAAGACCTCAGCCCCAGCATTTT.